The 17 T cell receptor beta chains below all came from one sample that was sequenced in a study of T cell repertoires in cytomegalovirus infection. In TCRdb, the reads were re-called with MiXCR into one record per CDR3 protein. The sample yields approximately 700,000 distinct CDR3 sequences, less than 40% seen once. Sample: PBMCs. Receptors were obtained from a human donor in good health (CMV status not recorded). Some clones in this sample may be carry-over from other donors' samples.

As regards this clonotype: A much larger clone sits a single nucleotide away, making a read error possible. V usage is TRBV7-6 and J usage is TRBJ2-6; D may be TRBD1 (6 bases). V was cut by 8 bases and J by 0 bases, with 14 bases left in between. Germline-derived CDR1 and CDR2 are SGHVS and FNYEAQ. The CDR3 length is 16 residues. The CDR3 DNA sequence: TGTGCCAGCGCGGACAGCAATTTCTCTGGGGCCAACGTCCTGACTTTC. Translated, it gives CASADSNFSGANVLTF.

This clonotype was counted a single time. Its ends do not fully match the called genes, so a read error is possible. As DNA, the CDR3 is TGTGCCAGCAGCCCGAGGACGGCGTCCTCTGGAAACACCAAATATTTT. Translation: CASSPRTASSGNTKYF. This chain links TRBV3-1 with TRBJ1-3; D gene ambiguous. CDR1 is LGHDT, CDR2 YNNKEL, per germline (reference sequence). This CDR3 is built from 16 residues. The whole variable domain, remainder taken from reference TRBV3-1 and TRBJ1-3, is DTAVSQTPKYLVTQMGNDKSIKCEQNLGHDTMYWYKQDSKKFLKIMFSYNNKELIINETVPNRFSPKSPDKAHLNLHINSLELGDSAVYFCASSPRTASSGNTKYFGEGSWLTVV.

CDR3 sequence: CASSLIGGVTEAFF. CDR3 in DNA: TGTGCCAGCAGTTTAATCGGGGGAGTCACTGAAGCTTTCTTT. The genes are TRBV27 and TRBJ1-1; possible D gene TRBD1, 5 bases. The CDR3 spans 14 residues. Germline V lookup: CDR1 MNHEY, CDR2 SMNVEV (reference sequence). Trimming removed 2 bases from V and 4 bases from J, with 11 bases in between.

The chain has TRBV28 and TRBJ1-5, with D possibly matching TRBD1 (5 bases). Germline CDR1 is MDHEN and CDR2 is SYDVKM. The CDR3 has 15 residues. The V and J ends lost 2 bases and 3 bases respectively, with 11 bases between them. Here the CDR3 reads CASSLTGGVNQPQHF. CDR3 nucleotide sequence: TGTGCCAGCAGTTTAACGGGAGGGGTCAATCAGCCCCAGCATTTT.

J is TRBJ1-2 and V is TRBV2; D is possibly TRBD1 (6 bases). The CDR3 has 13 residues. Trimming stripped 3 bases from V and 6 bases from J, with 11 bases between. Looked up from germline, CDR1 is SNHLY and CDR2 is FYNNEI. The CDR3 sequence: CASSDRGLDGYTF. For the CDR3, the DNA is TGTGCCAGCAGTGACAGGGGCTTAGATGGCTACACCTTC.

A few counts support this clonotype. The chain couples TRBV29-1 to TRBJ2-1; D is possibly TRBD2 (5 bases). The CDR3 spans 11 residues. V was shortened by 4 bases and J by 12 bases, with 13 bases between the two germline ends. Germline-derived CDR1 and CDR2 are SQVTM and ANQGSEA. The CDR3 DNA is TGCAGCGTTGTTTATCGGGGTGTGCAGTTCTTC. Protein product: CSVVYRGVQFF.

The chain combines TRBV6-5 with TRBJ2-1, with 9 bases fitting TRBD2. The V and J ends lost 4 bases and 1 base, in that order; junction bases with no gene match: 20. The CDR3 spans 21 residues. The germline gives CDR1 MNHEY, CDR2 SVGAGI. The CDR3 DNA reads as TGTGCCAGCAGTTCCATCTTTGTCGAGCGGGAGGAGGTATTTTCCTACAATGAGCAGTTCTTC. It is translated as CASSSIFVEREEVFSYNEQFF.

The gene calls are TRBV27 and TRBJ1-5; 7 bases line up with TRBD1. V lost 5 bases, J lost 3 bases, and 4 bases stayed unmatched. Germline CDR1 and CDR2: MNHEY and SMNVEV (reference sequence). This CDR3 comprises 14 residues. The CDR3 DNA is TGTGCCAGCAGTGTGGGACAGCCCAATCAGCCCCAGCATTTT. The encoded protein is CASSVGQPNQPQHF.

This clonotype was observed a few times. The chain combines TRBV4-1 with TRBJ2-1; TRBD2 agrees at 10 bases. Germline CDR1 and CDR2: MGHRA and YSYEKL. V shed 5 bases and J 0 bases; nucleotides not matched to a gene: 10. The CDR3 covers 18 residues. In DNA form, the CDR3 reads TGCGCCAGCAGCGACACCCTAGCGGGGGAGAGCTCCTACAATGAGCAGTTCTTC. Its translation: CASSDTLAGESSYNEQFF.

The genes are TRBV12-3 or TRBV12-4 and TRBJ2-1; D ambiguous. V was cut by 1 base and J by 7 bases, with 14 bases left in between. This CDR3 is 15 amino acids long. In DNA, the CDR3 is TGTGCCAGCAGTTTAGGAGGAGTGGACCATAATGAGCAGTTCTTC. Translation: CASSLGGVDHNEQFF.

The rearrangement links TRBV15 to TRBJ2-1; D might be TRBD2 (5 bases). The V gene's germline CDR1 is LNHNV and CDR2 YYDKDF (reference sequence). V was trimmed by 7 bases and J by 8 bases, leaving 12 bases between them. This CDR3 comprises 12 residues. The CDR3 region is CATTGIGDEQFF. The CDR3 nucleotides read TGTGCCACCACGGGAATTGGGGATGAGCAGTTCTTC.

This clonotype was recorded only once. This chain links TRBV5-1 with TRBJ2-7, with 7 bases that match TRBD1. Germline V gives CDR1 SGHRS, CDR2 YFSETQ. V shed 4 bases and J 0 bases; nucleotides not matched to a gene: 4. The CDR3 is made up of 14 amino acids. DNA for the CDR3: TGCGCCAGCAGCCGGGACAGTATCTCCTACGAGCAGTACTTC. This encodes CASSRDSISYEQYF. Full variable domain (missing parts from reference TRBV5-1 and TRBJ2-7): KAGVTQTPRYLIKTRGQQVTLSCSPISGHRSVSWYQQTPGQGLQFLFEYFSETQRNKGNFPGRFSGRQFSNSRSEMNVSTLELGDSALYLCASSRDSISYEQYFGPGTRLTVT.

This clonotype was seen only a few times. The chain is built from TRBV7-3 and TRBJ2-2; the D gene is possibly TRBD1 (6 bases). In germline, CDR1 is SGHTA, CDR2 FQGTGA. Trimming removed 1 base from V and 0 bases from J, with 15 bases in between. The CDR3 sequence is 18 residues long. CDR3 loop: CASSLKHRANSNTGELFF. In DNA form, the CDR3 reads TGTGCCAGCAGCTTAAAACACAGGGCGAACTCGAACACCGGGGAGCTGTTTTTT.

The genes are TRBV6-1 and TRBJ2-1; 11 bases are a match to TRBD2. The CDR3 is 15 amino acids. In germline, CDR1 is MNHNS, CDR2 SASEGT. Trimming took 8 bases from V and 6 from J; bases not matched to a gene: 9. The CDR3 protein is CASATSGGRVNEQFF. The DNA for the CDR3 is TGTGCCAGCGCCACTAGCGGGGGTCGCGTCAATGAGCAGTTCTTC.

Remarks on this clonotype: Germline and junction disagree at one end, which may indicate a read error. CDR3 amino acids: CPSSTPWGNEQFF. CDR3 DNA: TGTCCCAGCAGCACACCGTGGGGCAATGAGCAGTTCTTC. The chain has TRBV2 and TRBJ2-1; no firm D call. This CDR3 contains 13 residues. The V gene's germline CDR1 is SNHLY and CDR2 FYNNEI.

The V call is TRBV29-1, the J call TRBJ2-2; D remains unclear. V gave up 0 bases and J gave up 4 bases, with 3 bases separating them. CDR3 length: 12 amino acids. Germline CDR1 is SQVTM and CDR2 is ANQGSEA. The CDR3 protein is CSVEDPTGELFF. The CDR3 DNA is TGCAGCGTTGAAGATCCCACCGGGGAGCTGTTTTTT.

Concerning this clonotype: A junction boundary mismatches the germline segment, possibly from a read error. The chain joins TRBV27 to TRBJ2-1; 10 nucleotides agree with TRBD2. The germline gives CDR1 MNHEY, CDR2 SMNVEV (reference sequence). The CDR3 consists of 16 residues. The CDR3 region has the DNA TGTGCCCGCAGTCTCCGGACTAGCGGAGCCGGGAATGAGCAGTTCTTC. This gives the protein CARSLRTSGAGNEQFF.